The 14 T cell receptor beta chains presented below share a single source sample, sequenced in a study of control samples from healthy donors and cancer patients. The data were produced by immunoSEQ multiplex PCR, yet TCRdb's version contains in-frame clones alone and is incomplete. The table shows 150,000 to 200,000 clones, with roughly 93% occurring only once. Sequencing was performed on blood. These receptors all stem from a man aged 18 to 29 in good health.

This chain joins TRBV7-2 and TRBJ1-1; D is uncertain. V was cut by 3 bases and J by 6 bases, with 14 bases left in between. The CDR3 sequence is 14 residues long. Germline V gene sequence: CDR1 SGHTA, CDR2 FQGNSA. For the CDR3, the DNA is TGTGCCAGCAGCTTCCGGGAGGCTTTCGCTGAAGCTTTCTTT. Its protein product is CASSFREAFAEAFF. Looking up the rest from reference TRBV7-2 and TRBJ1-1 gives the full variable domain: GAGVSQSPSNKVTEKGKDVELRCDPISGHTALYWYRQSLGQGLEFLIYFQGNSAPDKSGLPSDRFSAERTGGSVSTLTIQRTQQEDSAVYLCASSFREAFAEAFFGQGTRLTVV.

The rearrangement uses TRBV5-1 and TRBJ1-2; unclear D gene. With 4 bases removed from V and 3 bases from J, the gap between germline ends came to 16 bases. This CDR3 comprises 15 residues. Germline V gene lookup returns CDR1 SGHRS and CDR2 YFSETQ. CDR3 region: CASSEDGSTYYGYTF. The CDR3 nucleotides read TGCGCCAGCAGCGAGGACGGATCGACGTACTATGGCTACACCTTC.

The CDR3 DNA sequence: TGTGCCACCAGCGAAGGACACACAGATACGCAGTATTTT. Its protein is CATSEGHTDTQYF. The chain recombines TRBV15 with TRBJ2-3, with D perhaps TRBD1 (5 bases). V shed 5 bases and J shed 2 bases, with 8 bases lying between them. The CDR3 has 13 amino acids. Germline-derived CDR1 and CDR2 are LNHNV and YYDKDF (reference sequence). Together with reference TRBV15 and TRBJ2-3, the CDR3 gives the full variable domain: DAMVIQNPRYQVTQFGKPVTLSCSQTLNHNVMYWYQQKSSQAPKLLFHYYDKDFNNEADTPDNFQSRRPNTSFCFLDIRSPGLGDTAMYLCATSEGHTDTQYFGPGTRLTVL.

The CDR3 reads CASSLGAGTSTDTQYF. DNA for the CDR3: TGCGCCAGCAGCCTGGGGGCGGGTACTAGCACAGATACGCAGTATTTT. The J gene is TRBJ2-3, the V gene TRBV5-1; tentative D call: TRBD1 (6 bases). CDR1 and CDR2 from the germline V gene are SGHRS and YFSETQ. The CDR3 consists of 16 residues. With 4 bases removed from V and 0 bases from J, the gap between germline ends came to 15 bases.

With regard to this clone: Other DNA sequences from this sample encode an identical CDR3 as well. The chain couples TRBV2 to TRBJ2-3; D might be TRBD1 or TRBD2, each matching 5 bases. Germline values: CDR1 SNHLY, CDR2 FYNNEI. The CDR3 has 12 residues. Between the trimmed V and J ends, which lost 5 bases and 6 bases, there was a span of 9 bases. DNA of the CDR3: TGTGCCAGCAGTCCAGGGACCGATACGCAGTATTTT. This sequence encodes CASSPGTDTQYF.

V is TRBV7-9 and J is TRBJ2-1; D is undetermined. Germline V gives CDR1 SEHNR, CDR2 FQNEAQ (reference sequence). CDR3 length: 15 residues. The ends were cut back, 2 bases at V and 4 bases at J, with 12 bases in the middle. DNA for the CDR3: TGTGCCAGCAGCTTAACTGGCACTCTTTACAATGAGCAGTTCTTC. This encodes CASSLTGTLYNEQFF.

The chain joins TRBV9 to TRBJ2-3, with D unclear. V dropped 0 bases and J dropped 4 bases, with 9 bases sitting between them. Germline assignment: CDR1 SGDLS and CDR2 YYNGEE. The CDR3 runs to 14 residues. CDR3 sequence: CASSVATVADTQYF. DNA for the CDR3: TGTGCCAGCAGCGTAGCAACGGTGGCAGATACGCAGTATTTT.

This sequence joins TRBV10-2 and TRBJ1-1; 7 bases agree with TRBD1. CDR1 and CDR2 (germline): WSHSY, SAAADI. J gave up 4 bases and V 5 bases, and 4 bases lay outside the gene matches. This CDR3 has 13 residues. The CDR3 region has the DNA TGCGCCAGCAGTATTAACAGGGGCACTGAAGCTTTCTTT. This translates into CASSINRGTEAFF.

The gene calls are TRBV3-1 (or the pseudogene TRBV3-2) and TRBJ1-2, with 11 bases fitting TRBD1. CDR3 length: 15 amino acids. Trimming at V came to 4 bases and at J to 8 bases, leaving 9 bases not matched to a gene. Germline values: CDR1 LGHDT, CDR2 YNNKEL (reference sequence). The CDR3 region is CASSLLSGQGDGYTF. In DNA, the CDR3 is TGTGCCAGCAGCCTACTGTCGGGACAGGGGGACGGCTACACCTTC.

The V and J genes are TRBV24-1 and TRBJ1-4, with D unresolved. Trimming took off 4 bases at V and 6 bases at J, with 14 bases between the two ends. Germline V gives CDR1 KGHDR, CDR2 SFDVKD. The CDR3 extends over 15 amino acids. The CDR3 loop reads CATSDPTDLDEKLFF. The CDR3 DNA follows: TGTGCCACCAGTGACCCTACAGATTTGGATGAAAAACTGTTTTTT.

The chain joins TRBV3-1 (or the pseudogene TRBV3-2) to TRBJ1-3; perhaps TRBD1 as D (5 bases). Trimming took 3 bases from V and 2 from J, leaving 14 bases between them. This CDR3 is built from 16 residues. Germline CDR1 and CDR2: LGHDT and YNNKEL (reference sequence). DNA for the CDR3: TGTGCCAGCAGCCAGGCCGGAGGGGTCCCTGGAAACACCATATATTTT. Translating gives CASSQAGGVPGNTIYF.

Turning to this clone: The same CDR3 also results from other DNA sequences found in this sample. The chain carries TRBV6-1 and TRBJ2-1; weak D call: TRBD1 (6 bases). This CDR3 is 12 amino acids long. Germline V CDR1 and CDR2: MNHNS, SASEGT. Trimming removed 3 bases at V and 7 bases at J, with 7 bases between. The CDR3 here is CASSDRGNEQFF. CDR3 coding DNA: TGTGCCAGCAGTGACAGGGGTAATGAGCAGTTCTTC.

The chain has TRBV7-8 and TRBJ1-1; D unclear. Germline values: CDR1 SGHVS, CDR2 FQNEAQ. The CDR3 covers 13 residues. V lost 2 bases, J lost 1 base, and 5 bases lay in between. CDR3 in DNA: TGTGCCAGCAGCTTAAAGTCGAACACTGAAGCTTTCTTT. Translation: CASSLKSNTEAFF.

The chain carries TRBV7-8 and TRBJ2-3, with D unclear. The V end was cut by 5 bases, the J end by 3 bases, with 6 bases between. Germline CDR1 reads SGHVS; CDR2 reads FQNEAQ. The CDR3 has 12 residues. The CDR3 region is CASSRKTDTQYF. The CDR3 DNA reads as TGTGCCAGCAGCCGAAAGACAGATACGCAGTATTTT. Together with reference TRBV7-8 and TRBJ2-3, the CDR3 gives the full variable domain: GAGVSQSPRYKVAKRGQDVALRCDPISGHVSLFWYQQALGQGPEFLTYFQNEAQLDKSGLPSDRFFAERPEGSVSTLKIQRTQQEDSAVYLCASSRKTDTQYFGPGTRLTVL.